This T cell receptor (beta chain) was sequenced for a study of radiation and T cells in renal cell carcinoma. V gave up 6 bases and J gave up 2 bases; unmatched junction bases: 5. CDR3 length equals 16 residues. The germline gives CDR1 ENHRY, CDR2 SYGVKD. The assay was immunoSEQ multiplex PCR, and TCRdb's table has in-frame clones only and misses some. This sample carries around 100,000 clones, 65% to 90% of them seen once, and the ten largest clones take around 7.7%. About this clone itself: Antigen: not known.

General study findings and limits: From baseline, blood top tumor clonotypes peaked at 2 weeks post-radiation. Without pretreatment biopsies, baseline tumor clonotype presence was undetermined.

Stated time point: blood 4 weeks post-SBRT, at nephrectomy. Described treatment: 15 Gy SBRT to primary tumor, nephrectomy 4 weeks later. After SBRT, blood was collected at 2 and 4 weeks, plus baseline. The patient's renal cell carcinoma had clear cell pathology. This specimen consisted of blood, obtained from a patient whose treatment included radiotherapy and nephrectomy. The genes are TRBV10-3 and TRBJ2-2; 11 bases fit TRBD2. This TCR was sampled from a man in his 60s with renal cell carcinoma. CDR3 DNA sequence: TGTGCCATCAGGAGTAGCGGGAGGGGAAACACCGGGGAGCTGTTTTTT. It specifies CAIRSSGRGNTGELFF.